This T cell receptor beta chain appears in the sequencing data of a study of blood T cell repertoires in COVID-19. The overall study: Sites in the United States, Italy and Spain provided acute and convalescent COVID-19 samples. T cells, B-cell-depleted T cells, or PBMCs supplied cDNA or gDNA.

This CDR3 has 13 residues. Per germline, CDR1 SGHKS and CDR2 YYEKEE (reference sequence). The V end was cut by 4 bases, the J end by 6 bases, with 13 bases between. As originally analysed: Reference gene primer amplification in the assay estimated nucleated cell counts. Here immunoSEQ multiplex PCR was the method, and the copy in TCRdb shows in-frame clones only, minus some. Clonal size and the V and J genes are those of that table, whereas D and trimming came from the DNA. The sample includes around 200,000 clones, more than 65% of them seen just once. This receptor was taken from a man aged 50 to 60 with active or convalescent COVID-19. Sequencing was performed on peripheral blood. This chain connects TRBV5-5 to TRBJ1-2; D unresolved. The CDR3 here is CASSPEVVDGYTF. The CDR3 DNA follows: TGTGCCAGCAGCCCCGAGGTGGTTGATGGCTACACCTTC.